This T cell receptor beta chain was obtained from a study of shared clonotypes between healthy human individuals. Study-level results: Rarefaction showed sorted-subset sequencing was incomplete despite large depth.

Splitting the CD4+ cells yielded a CD45RA+ naive subset and a CD45RA-negative memory subset. CDR1 and CDR2 from the germline V gene are SGHNT and YYREEE (reference sequence). The CDR3 contains 17 residues. V dropped 0 bases and J dropped 1 base, with 15 bases sitting between them. This clone was counted once. The antigen is unknown. The test was conducted at deep level. The method was immunoSEQ multiplex PCR; TCRdb's version includes in-frame clones alone and lacks a portion of them. The table has roughly 220,000 clones, 65% seen once. The receptor's source is a man aged 30 to 45 in good health. Sequenced input: memory CD4+ T cells sorted from blood. Subset denoted: CD45RA-negative fraction. The chain carries TRBV5-4 and TRBJ2-3, with a weak D call TRBD2 (5 bases). The CDR3 loop is CASSLVIDGSGTDTQYF. The DNA of the CDR3 is TGTGCCAGCAGCTTGGTTATCGATGGGAGCGGCACAGATACGCAGTATTTT.